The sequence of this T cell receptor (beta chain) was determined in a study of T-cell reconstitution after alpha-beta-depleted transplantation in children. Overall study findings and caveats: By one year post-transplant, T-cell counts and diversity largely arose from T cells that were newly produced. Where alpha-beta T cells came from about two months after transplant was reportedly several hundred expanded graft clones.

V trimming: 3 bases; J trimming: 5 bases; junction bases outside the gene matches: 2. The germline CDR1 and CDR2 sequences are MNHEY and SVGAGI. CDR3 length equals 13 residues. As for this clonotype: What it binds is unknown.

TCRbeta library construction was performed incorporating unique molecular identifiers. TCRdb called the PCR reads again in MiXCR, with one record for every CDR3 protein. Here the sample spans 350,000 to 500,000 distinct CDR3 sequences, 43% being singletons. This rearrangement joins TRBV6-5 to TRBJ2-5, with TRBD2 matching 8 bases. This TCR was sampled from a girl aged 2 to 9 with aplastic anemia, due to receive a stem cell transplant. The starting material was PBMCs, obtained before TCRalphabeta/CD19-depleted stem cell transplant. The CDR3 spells CASSYSGMETQYF. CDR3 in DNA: TGTGCCAGCAGTTATAGCGGGATGGAGACCCAGTACTTC.